The TCR beta chain described here comes from a study of vaccination effects on CD4 cells after COVID-19. Overall study context: Peptides at around 9.9 ug/ml and IL-2 at approximately 9.7 IU/ml were added to around 2 million PBMC per well.

Study-wide findings and caveats: Missing from the study were early post-infection timepoints, and its convalescent patients were few.

The V and J ends lost 3 bases and 7 bases respectively, with 24 bases between them. The CDR3 loop spans 17 amino acids. Per germline, CDR1 MNHEY and CDR2 SMNVEV (reference sequence). Profiled with immunoSEQ multiplex PCR; TCRdb holds only in-frame clones, not every one. The table shows 50,000 to 80,000 clones, with approximately 79% occurring only once. It was after more than 8 days of culture that CD4+ T cells were isolated. Two doses of either BNT162b2 or mRNA-1273 were given to each participant. Nucleocapsid antibodies were negative in the vaccine recipients, who had never had SARS-CoV-2 infection. Remarks on this clone: Antigen unknown.

The chain is built from TRBV27 and TRBJ1-1; possible D gene TRBD1, 5 bases. The receptor's source is a human donor who received a COVID-19 vaccine. The sample consisted of CD4+ T cells from PBMCs cultured without peptide, taken after COVID-19 vaccination. The CDR3 DNA reads as TGTGCCAGCAGTTTCAATCTGAGGGGCCCGTATTCGAGTGAAGCTTTCTTT. It specifies CASSFNLRGPYSSEAFF.